This T cell receptor (beta chain) emerged from a study of cytomegalovirus exposure and HLA in healthy donors. Study summary: Some 180 million T cells yielded some 120 million unique TCR beta sequences in earlier analysis. Whole-study findings and limits: There were several of the most significant clusters that appeared linked to common viral pathogens in a later analysis. Productive rates of about 87% or about 30% were seen for most TCR beta V segments in an earlier analysis.

As to this clone: The target antigen is unknown.

A multiplex PCR was run with 60 Vbeta primers and 13 Jbeta primers. How the authors handled the data: Among the unique TCR beta chains that a later analysis counted, about 85 million in all, roughly 9.9 million were shared. Sequencing used immunoSEQ multiplex PCR; TCRdb keeps in-frame clones, though not all of them. The V and J calls and clone size were taken over from that table, and D and trimming were inferred from the DNA. The data hold some 190,000 clones, with about 9% observed a single time. V dropped 3 bases and J dropped 10 bases, with 15 bases sitting between them. This CDR3 comprises 13 residues. Germline assignment: CDR1 SNHLY and CDR2 FYNNEI.

Sequencing was performed on PBMCs. The chain has TRBV2 and TRBJ1-1; TRBD1 might be the D (5 bases). This sequence originates from a woman younger than 45 in good health and CMV-seropositive. CDR3: CASSDGAPFTAFF. The CDR3 DNA is TGTGCCAGCAGTGATGGGGCACCGTTTACAGCTTTCTTT.